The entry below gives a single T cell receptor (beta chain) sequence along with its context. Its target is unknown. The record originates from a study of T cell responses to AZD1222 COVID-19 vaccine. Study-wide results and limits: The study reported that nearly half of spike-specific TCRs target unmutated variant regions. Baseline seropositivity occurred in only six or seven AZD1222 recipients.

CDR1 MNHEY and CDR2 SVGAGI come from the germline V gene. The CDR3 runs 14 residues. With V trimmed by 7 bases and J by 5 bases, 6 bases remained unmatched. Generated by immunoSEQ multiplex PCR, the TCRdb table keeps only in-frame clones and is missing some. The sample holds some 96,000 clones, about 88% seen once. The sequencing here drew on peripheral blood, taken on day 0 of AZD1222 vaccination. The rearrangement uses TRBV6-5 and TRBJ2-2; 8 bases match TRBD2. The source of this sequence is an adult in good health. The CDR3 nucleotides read TGTGCCAGCAAAAAGCGGGGGCAAACCGGGGAGCTGTTTTTT. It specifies CASKKRGQTGELFF.